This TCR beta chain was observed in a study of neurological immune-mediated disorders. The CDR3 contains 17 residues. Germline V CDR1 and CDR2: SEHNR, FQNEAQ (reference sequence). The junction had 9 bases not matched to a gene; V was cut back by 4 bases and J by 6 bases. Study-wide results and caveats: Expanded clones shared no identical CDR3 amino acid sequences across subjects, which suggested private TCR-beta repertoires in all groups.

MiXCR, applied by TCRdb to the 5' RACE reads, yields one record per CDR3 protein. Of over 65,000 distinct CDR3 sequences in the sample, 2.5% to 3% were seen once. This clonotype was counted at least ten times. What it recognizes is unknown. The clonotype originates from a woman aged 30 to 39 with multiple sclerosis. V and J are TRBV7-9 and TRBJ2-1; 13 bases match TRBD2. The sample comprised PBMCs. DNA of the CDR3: TGTGCCAGCAGCTCTCAGGGACTAGCGGGAATTGGCAATGAGCAGTTCTTC. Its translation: CASSSQGLAGIGNEQFF.